Listed here are 4 T cell receptor beta chains from one sample, sequenced in a study of cytomegalovirus exposure and HLA in healthy donors. Vbeta (60) and Jbeta (13) primers were used in the PCR. Generated by immunoSEQ multiplex PCR, the TCRdb table keeps only in-frame clones and is missing some. The data contain more than 150,000 clones, about 82% of them singletons. Sequenced material: PBMCs. The receptors originated from a woman aged 50 to 60 in good health and CMV-seropositive.

V and J are TRBV7-8 and TRBJ1-3; weak D call: TRBD1 (5 bases). CDR1 SGHVS and CDR2 FQNEAQ come from the germline V gene. Trimming took 5 bases from V and 0 from J, leaving 11 bases between them. The CDR3 covers 15 residues. DNA for the CDR3: TGTGCCAGCAGCCAGGACACCCACTCTGGAAACACCATATATTTT. Translated, it gives CASSQDTHSGNTIYF.

V is TRBV7-3 and J is TRBJ2-3, with 7 bases lining up with TRBD2. The trim removed 2 bases at V and 6 bases at J, leaving 5 bases unmatched. In germline, CDR1 is SGHTA, CDR2 FQGTGA. CDR3 length equals 14 residues. The CDR3 here is CASSLGGSLDTQYF. The CDR3 DNA is TGTGCCAGCAGCTTAGGCGGGAGCTTGGATACGCAGTATTTT.

This clone was counted only a few times. The chain joins TRBV7-3 to TRBJ1-1; D is perhaps TRBD1 (6 bases). Germline V lookup: CDR1 SGHTA, CDR2 FQGTGA. V was clipped by 5 bases and J by 1 base, with 11 bases between them. The CDR3 spans 14 residues. In DNA form, the CDR3 reads TGTGCCAGCAGCCCCCCGGGACAGAACACTGAAGCTTTCTTT. Protein: CASSPPGQNTEAFF. Complete variable domain (other parts from reference TRBV7-3 and TRBJ1-1): GAGVSQTPSNKVTEKGKYVELRCDPISGHTALYWYRQSLGQGPEFLIYFQGTGAADDSGLPNDRFFAVRPEGSVSTLKIQRTERGDSAVYLCASSPPGQNTEAFFGQGTRLTVV.

The chain uses TRBV9 and TRBJ2-7; no firm D call. V was shortened by 0 bases and J by 5 bases, with 9 bases between the two germline ends. Germline-derived CDR1 and CDR2 are SGDLS and YYNGEE. The CDR3 loop spans 13 amino acids. CDR3 bases: TGTGCCAGCAGCGTAGGTATCCGCGACGAGCAGTACTTC. It encodes CASSVGIRDEQYF. Looking up the rest from reference TRBV9 and TRBJ2-7 gives the full variable domain: DSGVTQTPKHLITATGQRVTLRCSPRSGDLSVYWYQQSLDQGLQFLIQYYNGEERAKGNILERFSAQQFPDLHSELNLSSLELGDSALYFCASSVGIRDEQYFGPGTRLTVT.